These 15 T cell receptor beta chains came from one sample sequenced in a study of blood T cell repertoires in COVID-19. This table comes from immunoSEQ multiplex PCR, and its TCRdb copy is limited to in-frame clones, with some not included. The sample has under 350,000 clones; roughly 85% are singletons. Source material: peripheral blood. The receptors stem from a human donor in a cohort sampled during active COVID-19.

The gene calls are TRBV5-1 and TRBJ2-1; tentative D call: TRBD1 (5 bases). Trimming cost V 4 bases and J 3 bases, with 14 bases left between them. Germline V CDR1 and CDR2: SGHRS, YFSETQ. This CDR3 has 15 amino acids. CDR3 in DNA: TGCGCCAGCAGCCTTCAGGGTCCCCTCTACAATGAGCAGTTCTTC. Translated, it gives CASSLQGPLYNEQFF.

The V and J genes are TRBV7-6 and TRBJ1-1; 7 nucleotides agree with TRBD1. CDR1 SGHVS and CDR2 FNYEAQ come from the germline V gene. CDR3 length: 15 residues. V gave up 5 bases and J gave up 2 bases; unmatched junction bases: 8. DNA of the CDR3: TGTGCCAGCAGCCCCCGACAGGGATCAAACACTGAAGCTTTCTTT. Translated, it gives CASSPRQGSNTEAFF.

The rearrangement uses TRBV5-1 and TRBJ1-1; TRBD1 matches 9 bases. CDR3 size: 17 residues. The germline V gene encodes CDR1 SGHRS and CDR2 YFSETQ. J gave up 11 bases and V 3 bases, and 20 bases lay outside the gene matches. Written as DNA, the CDR3 is TGCGCCAGCAGCTACCGTTCGACAGGGGGAGGGTTCCCTGGCGCTTTCTTT. This sequence encodes CASSYRSTGGGFPGAFF.

The chain employs TRBV7-3 and TRBJ1-6; D gene unclear. V shed 2 bases and J shed 5 bases, with 10 bases lying between them. Germline-derived CDR1 and CDR2 are SGHTA and FQGTGA. CDR3 length equals 15 residues. CDR3 nucleotides: TGTGCCAGCAGCTTATTTATGAGAGATAATTCACCCCTCCACTTT. Amino acid sequence: CASSLFMRDNSPLHF.

V gene TRBV11-2 combines with J gene TRBJ2-7; D might be TRBD1 (6 bases). The CDR3 runs to 14 residues. V lost 2 bases and J lost 2, with 10 bases in between. Per germline, CDR1 SGHAT and CDR2 FQNNGV. The DNA of the CDR3 is TGTGCCAGCAGCTTAAAAACAGGGCCCTACGAGCAGTACTTC. Amino acids: CASSLKTGPYEQYF.

This clone was counted a few times. The junction does not match germline at one end; this may be a read error. For the CDR3, the DNA is TGTGCCAGCAGCCAAGACAGGGTTGAAACTTTCTTT. Translated, it gives CASSQDRVETFF. V and J are TRBV12-3 or TRBV12-4 and TRBJ1-1, with 7 positions matching TRBD1. CDR3 length: 12 amino acids.

This clone was observed a single time. The chain joins TRBV6-1 to TRBJ1-1; the D is unclear. V dropped 2 bases and J dropped 3 bases, with 19 bases sitting between them. Per germline, CDR1 MNHNS and CDR2 SASEGT. The CDR3 is 17 amino acids. The CDR3 reads CASSEFQPTWEDTEAFF. The DNA for the CDR3 is TGTGCCAGCAGTGAATTCCAACCCACATGGGAGGACACTGAAGCTTTCTTT.

The V call is TRBV9, the J call TRBJ2-5, with 7 bases lining up with TRBD2. The germline gives CDR1 SGDLS, CDR2 YYNGEE. After removal of 3 bases from V and 1 base from J, the junction contained 3 bases not matched to a gene. The CDR3 sequence is 14 residues long. The CDR3 sequence: CASSAGGIQETQYF. CDR3 nucleotides: TGTGCCAGCAGCGCGGGGGGTATCCAAGAGACCCAGTACTTC.

This chain links TRBV6-5 with TRBJ2-7; possible D gene TRBD2, 5 bases. The CDR3 has 15 residues. Deletions cut 6 bases from V and 3 bases from J, with 18 bases between. Germline loops: CDR1 MNHEY, CDR2 SVGAGI. CDR3 sequence (DNA): TGTGCCAGCAGGACTTTACGGGGAAGGTACTACGAGCAGTACTTC. Protein sequence: CASRTLRGRYYEQYF.

This rearrangement joins TRBV18 to TRBJ2-2; D is perhaps TRBD2 (5 bases). CDR3 length: 13 amino acids. The germline V gene encodes CDR1 KGHSH and CDR2 LQKENI. Trimming removed 8 bases at V and 7 bases at J, with 14 bases between. CDR3 residues: CASRSVRDGELFF. Here the CDR3 DNA reads TGTGCCAGCCGCTCCGTTCGGGACGGGGAGCTGTTTTTT.

The rearrangement uses TRBV12-5 and TRBJ1-5, with a tentative D call TRBD1 (6 bases). The CDR3 spans 18 residues. The germline V and J ends were trimmed by 2 bases and 1 base, with 18 bases remaining between them. Looked up from germline, CDR1 is LGHNT and CDR2 is FRNRAP. The CDR3 reads CASGLKVGGIGSNQPQHF. The CDR3 nucleotides read TGTGCTAGTGGTTTGAAGGTAGGGGGAATCGGGAGCAATCAGCCCCAGCATTTT.

The genes are TRBV27 and TRBJ2-1; 8 bases match TRBD2. The length of the CDR3 is 15 residues. Germline V gives CDR1 MNHEY, CDR2 SMNVEV (reference sequence). The junction had 10 bases not matched to a gene; V was cut back by 6 bases and J by 6 bases. This CDR3 is CASSYGTREVNEQFF. The CDR3 DNA follows: TGTGCCAGCAGCTACGGGACTAGGGAAGTCAATGAGCAGTTCTTC.

The chain links TRBV5-1 to TRBJ1-1; TRBD1 matches 11 bases. With V trimmed by 3 bases and J by 3 bases, 7 bases remained unmatched. The V gene's germline CDR1 is SGHRS and CDR2 YFSETQ. CDR3 size: 16 residues. For the CDR3, the DNA is TGCGCCAGCAGCTGGACAGGGGGCAGAAGGGACACTGAAGCTTTCTTT. Encoded protein: CASSWTGGRRDTEAFF.

The rearrangement links TRBV24-1 to TRBJ1-2, with no clear D. CDR1 is KGHDR and CDR2 is SFDVKD in the germline V gene. V lost 0 bases and J lost 3, with 10 bases in between. This CDR3 is built from 15 residues. In DNA form, the CDR3 reads TGTGCCACCAGTGATTTGACCGGGGAACACTATGGCTACACCTTC. This sequence encodes CATSDLTGEHYGYTF.

In this sample, this clone turned up once. This chain connects TRBV27 to TRBJ2-1; 14 nucleotides agree with TRBD2. The CDR3 runs to 18 residues. CDR1 and CDR2 from the germline V gene are MNHEY and SMNVEV (reference sequence). V lost 3 bases, J lost 5 bases, and 9 bases stayed unmatched. CDR3 nucleotides: TGTGCCAGCAGTTTCCCTCCCCGACTAGCGGGGGGGAACAATGAGCAGTTCTTC. Amino acids: CASSFPPRLAGGNNEQFF.